The present T cell receptor beta chain was sequenced within a study of blood T cell repertoires in COVID-19. Background on the study: Samples representing acute and convalescent COVID-19 were sourced from the United States, Italy and Spain. Nucleic acid was either cDNA or gDNA, and it came from T cells, B-cell-depleted T cells, or PBMCs.

Germline values: CDR1 SGHTA, CDR2 FQGNSA. The junction had 6 bases not matched to a gene; V was cut back by 5 bases and J by 2 bases. This CDR3 has 15 amino acids. Per the study methods: It was from reference gene primer amplification that nucleated cell counts were estimated. Produced via immunoSEQ multiplex PCR; TCRdb's table is partial and in-frame only. The DNA gave D and trimming, while V, J and clone size come from that table. Altogether over 110,000 clones are present, about 91% being singletons, with the ten largest covering 28%. The clonotype was recovered from a human donor in a cohort sampled during active COVID-19. The specimen sequenced was peripheral blood. The genes are TRBV7-2 and TRBJ2-7; 10 bases are a match to TRBD1. CDR3 DNA sequence: TGTGCCAGCAGCCCGATGGGACAGGGGACCTACGAGCAGTACTTC. The encoded protein is CASSPMGQGTYEQYF.